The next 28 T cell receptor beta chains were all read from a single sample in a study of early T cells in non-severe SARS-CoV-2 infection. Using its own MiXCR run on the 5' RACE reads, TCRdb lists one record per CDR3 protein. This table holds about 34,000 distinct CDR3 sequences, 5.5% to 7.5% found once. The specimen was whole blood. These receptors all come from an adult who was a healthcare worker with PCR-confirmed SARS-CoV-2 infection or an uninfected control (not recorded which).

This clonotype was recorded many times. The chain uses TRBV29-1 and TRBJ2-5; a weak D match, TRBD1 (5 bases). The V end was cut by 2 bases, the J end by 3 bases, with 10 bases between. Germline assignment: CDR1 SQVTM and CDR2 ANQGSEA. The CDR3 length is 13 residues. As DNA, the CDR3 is TGCAGCGTTGAACCGCCAGGGAAAGAGACCCAGTACTTC. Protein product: CSVEPPGKETQYF.

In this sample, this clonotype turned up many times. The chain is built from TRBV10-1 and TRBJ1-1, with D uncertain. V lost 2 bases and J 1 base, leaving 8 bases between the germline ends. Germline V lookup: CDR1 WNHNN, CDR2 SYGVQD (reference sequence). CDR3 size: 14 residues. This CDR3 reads CASSETGRNTEAFF. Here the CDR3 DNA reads TGCGCCAGCAGTGAGACCGGGAGGAACACTGAAGCTTTCTTT.

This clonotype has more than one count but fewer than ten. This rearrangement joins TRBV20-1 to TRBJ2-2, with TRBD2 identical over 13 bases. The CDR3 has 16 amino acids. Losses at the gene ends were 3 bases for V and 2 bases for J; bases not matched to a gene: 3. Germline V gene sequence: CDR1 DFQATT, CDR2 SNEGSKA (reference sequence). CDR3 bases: TGCAGTGCTAGGACTAGCGGGGGGCGTAACACCGGGGAGCTGTTTTTT. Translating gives CSARTSGGRNTGELFF.

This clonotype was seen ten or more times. CDR3 residues: CASSPRTGQNEQYF. CDR3 DNA sequence: TGTGCCAGCAGCCCTAGGACAGGGCAAAACGAGCAGTACTTC. The chain joins TRBV2 to TRBJ2-7; 8 bases fit TRBD1. There are 14 residues in the CDR3. The V gene end was trimmed by 6 bases and the J gene end by 5 bases; junction bases not matched to a gene: 9. The germline gives CDR1 SNHLY, CDR2 FYNNEI.

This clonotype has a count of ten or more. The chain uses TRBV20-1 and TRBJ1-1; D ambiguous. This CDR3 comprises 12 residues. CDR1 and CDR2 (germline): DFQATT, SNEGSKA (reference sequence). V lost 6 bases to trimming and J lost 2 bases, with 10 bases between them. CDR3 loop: CSARVKNTEAFF. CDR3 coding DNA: TGCAGTGCCCGCGTTAAAAACACTGAAGCTTTCTTT.

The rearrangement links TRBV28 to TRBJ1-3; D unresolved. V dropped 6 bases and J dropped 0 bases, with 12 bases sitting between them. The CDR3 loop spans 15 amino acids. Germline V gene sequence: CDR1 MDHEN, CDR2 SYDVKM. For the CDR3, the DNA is TGTGCCAGCAGCTCCCTCCGAAGCTCTGGAAACACCATATATTTT. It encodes CASSSLRSSGNTIYF.

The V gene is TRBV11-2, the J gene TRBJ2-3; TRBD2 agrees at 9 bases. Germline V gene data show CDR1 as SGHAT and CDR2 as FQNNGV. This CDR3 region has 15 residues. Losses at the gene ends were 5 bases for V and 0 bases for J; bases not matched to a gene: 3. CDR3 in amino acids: CASSITSGSTDTQYF. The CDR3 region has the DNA TGTGCCAGCAGCATTACTAGCGGGAGCACAGATACGCAGTATTTT.

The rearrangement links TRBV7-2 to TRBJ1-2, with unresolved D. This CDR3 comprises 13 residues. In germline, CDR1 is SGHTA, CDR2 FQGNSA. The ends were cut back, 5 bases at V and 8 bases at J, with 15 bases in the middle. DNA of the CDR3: TGTGCCAGCAGCCCAGAGGGCAAACGGGGCTACACCTTC. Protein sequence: CASSPEGKRGYTF.

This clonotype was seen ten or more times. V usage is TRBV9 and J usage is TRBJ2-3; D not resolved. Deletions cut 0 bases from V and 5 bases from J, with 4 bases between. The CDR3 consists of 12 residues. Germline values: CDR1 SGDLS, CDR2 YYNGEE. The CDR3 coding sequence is TGTGCCAGCAGCGTAGGTGGAGATACGCAGTATTTT. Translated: CASSVGGDTQYF.

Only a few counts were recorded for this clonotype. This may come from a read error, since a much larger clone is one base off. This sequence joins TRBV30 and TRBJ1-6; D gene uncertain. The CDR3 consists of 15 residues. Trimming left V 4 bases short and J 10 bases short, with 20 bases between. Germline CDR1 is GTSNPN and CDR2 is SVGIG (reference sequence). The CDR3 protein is CAWTTNMASDSPLHF. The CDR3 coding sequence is TGTGCCTGGACTACCAACATGGCGAGCGACTCACCCCTCCACTTT.

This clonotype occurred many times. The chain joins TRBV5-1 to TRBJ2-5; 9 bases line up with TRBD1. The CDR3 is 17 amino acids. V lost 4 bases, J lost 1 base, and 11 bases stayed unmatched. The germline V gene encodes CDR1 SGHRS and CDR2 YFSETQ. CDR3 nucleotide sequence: TGCGCCAGCAGCACCATCCGCCAGACAGGGGGCCAAGAGACCCAGTACTTC. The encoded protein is CASSTIRQTGGQETQYF.

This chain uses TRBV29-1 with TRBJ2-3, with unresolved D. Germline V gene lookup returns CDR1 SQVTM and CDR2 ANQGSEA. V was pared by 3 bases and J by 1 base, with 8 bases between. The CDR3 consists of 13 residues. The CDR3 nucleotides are TGCAGCGTTGACATTGTGGGCACAGATACGCAGTATTTT. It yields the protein CSVDIVGTDTQYF.

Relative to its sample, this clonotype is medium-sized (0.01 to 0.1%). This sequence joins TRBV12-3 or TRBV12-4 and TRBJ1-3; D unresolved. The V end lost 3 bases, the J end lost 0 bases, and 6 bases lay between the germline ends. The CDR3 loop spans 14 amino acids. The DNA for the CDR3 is TGTGCCAGCAGTTTTGGTACCTCTGGAAACACCATATATTTT. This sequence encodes CASSFGTSGNTIYF.

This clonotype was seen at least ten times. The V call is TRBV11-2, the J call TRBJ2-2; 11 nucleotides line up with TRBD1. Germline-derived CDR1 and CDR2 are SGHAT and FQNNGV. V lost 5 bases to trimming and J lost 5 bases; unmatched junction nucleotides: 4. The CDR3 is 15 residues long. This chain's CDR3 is CASSRDRGGTGELFF. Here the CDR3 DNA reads TGTGCCAGCAGCAGGGACAGGGGGGGTACCGGGGAGCTGTTTTTT.

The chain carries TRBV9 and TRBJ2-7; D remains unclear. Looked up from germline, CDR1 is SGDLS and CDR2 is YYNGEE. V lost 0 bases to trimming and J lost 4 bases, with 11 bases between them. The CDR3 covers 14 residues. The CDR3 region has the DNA TGTGCCAGCAGCGTAGCTGGGATGGGGTACGAGCAGTACTTC. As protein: CASSVAGMGYEQYF.

The DNA of the CDR3 is TGTGCCATTACGGGACTAGCGGGCACAGATACGCAGTATTTT. Translation gives CAITGLAGTDTQYF. The rearrangement uses TRBV28 and TRBJ2-3; 11 nucleotides line up with TRBD2. The V segment lost 10 bases and the J segment 1 base; nucleotides outside the gene matches: 4. The CDR3 runs to 14 residues. The germline gives CDR1 MDHEN, CDR2 SYDVKM.

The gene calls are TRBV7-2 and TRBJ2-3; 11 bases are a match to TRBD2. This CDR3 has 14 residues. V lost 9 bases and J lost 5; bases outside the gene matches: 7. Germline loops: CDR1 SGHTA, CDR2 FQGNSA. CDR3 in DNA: TGTGCCAGTGGTAGCGGGGGGGCAATAGATACGCAGTATTTT. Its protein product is CASGSGGAIDTQYF.

The CDR3 spells CASRAGVSTDTQYF. The CDR3, as DNA: TGTGCCAGCAGAGCGGGGGTTAGCACAGATACGCAGTATTTT. This chain uses TRBV5-4 with TRBJ2-3, with 8 bases aligning to TRBD2. Trimming cost V 5 bases and J 0 bases; bases outside gene matches: 2. CDR3 length: 14 residues. Germline V CDR1 and CDR2: SGHNT, YYREEE (reference sequence).

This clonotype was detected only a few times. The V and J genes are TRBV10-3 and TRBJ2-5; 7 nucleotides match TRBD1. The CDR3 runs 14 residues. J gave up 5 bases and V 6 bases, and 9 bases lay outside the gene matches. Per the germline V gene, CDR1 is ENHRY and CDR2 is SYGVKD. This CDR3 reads CAIRDPDRRETQYF. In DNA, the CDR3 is TGTGCCATCAGAGACCCGGACAGGCGGGAGACCCAGTACTTC.

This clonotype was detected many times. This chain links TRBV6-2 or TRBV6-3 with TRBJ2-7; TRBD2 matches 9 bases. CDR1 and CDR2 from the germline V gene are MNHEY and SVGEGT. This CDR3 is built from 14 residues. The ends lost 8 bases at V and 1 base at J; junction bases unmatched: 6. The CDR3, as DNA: TGTGCCAGCTGTCAGCGGGGGGTATCCTACGAGCAGTACTTC. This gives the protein CASCQRGVSYEQYF.

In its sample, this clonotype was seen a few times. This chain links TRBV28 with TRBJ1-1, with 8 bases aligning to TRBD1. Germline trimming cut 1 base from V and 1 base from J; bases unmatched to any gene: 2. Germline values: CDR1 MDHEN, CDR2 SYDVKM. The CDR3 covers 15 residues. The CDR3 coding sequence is TGTGCCAGCAGTTTATCCGGACAGGGGAACACTGAAGCTTTCTTT. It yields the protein CASSLSGQGNTEAFF.

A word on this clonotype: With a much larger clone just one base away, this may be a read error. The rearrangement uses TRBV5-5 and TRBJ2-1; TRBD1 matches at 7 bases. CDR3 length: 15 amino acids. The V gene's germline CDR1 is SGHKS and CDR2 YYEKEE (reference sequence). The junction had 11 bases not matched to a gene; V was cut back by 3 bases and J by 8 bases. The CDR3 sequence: CASSSTGSTYYEQFF. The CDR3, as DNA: TGTGCCAGCAGCTCGACAGGGTCGACATACTATGAGCAGTTCTTC.

The CDR3 DNA is TGTGCCACCAGTGTTCGGGGGCCCTCCACCGGGGAGCTGTTTTTT. Translated, it gives CATSVRGPSTGELFF. This chain links TRBV24-1 with TRBJ2-2; D tentatively reads TRBD1 or TRBD2 (6 bases each). Trimming pared 5 bases from V and 4 bases from J, leaving 13 bases between. The CDR3 totals 15 residues. Per the germline V gene, CDR1 is KGHDR and CDR2 is SFDVKD.

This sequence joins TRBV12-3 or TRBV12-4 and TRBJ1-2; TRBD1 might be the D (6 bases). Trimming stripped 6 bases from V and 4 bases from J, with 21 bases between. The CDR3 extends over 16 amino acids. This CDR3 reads CASSPGQFLASYGYTF. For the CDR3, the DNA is TGTGCCAGCAGCCCCGGACAGTTCCTCGCTAGCTATGGCTACACCTTC.

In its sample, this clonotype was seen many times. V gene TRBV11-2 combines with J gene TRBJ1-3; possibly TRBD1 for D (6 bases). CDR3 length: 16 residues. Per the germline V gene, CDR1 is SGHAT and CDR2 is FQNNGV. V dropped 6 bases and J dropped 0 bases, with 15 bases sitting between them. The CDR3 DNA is TGTGCCAGCAGGACCCGACAGGCCATCTCTGGAAACACCATATATTTT. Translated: CASRTRQAISGNTIYF.

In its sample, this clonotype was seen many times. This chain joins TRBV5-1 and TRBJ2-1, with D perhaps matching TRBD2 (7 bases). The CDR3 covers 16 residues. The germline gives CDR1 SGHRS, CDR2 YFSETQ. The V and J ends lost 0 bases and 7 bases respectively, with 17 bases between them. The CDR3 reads CASSLDGGQGWNEQFF. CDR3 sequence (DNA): TGCGCCAGCAGCTTGGACGGGGGGCAAGGGTGGAATGAGCAGTTCTTC.

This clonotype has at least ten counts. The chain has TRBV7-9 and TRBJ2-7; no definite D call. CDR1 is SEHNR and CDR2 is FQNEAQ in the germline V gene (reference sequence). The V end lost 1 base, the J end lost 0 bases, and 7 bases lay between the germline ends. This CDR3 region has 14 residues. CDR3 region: CASSLDALSYEQYF. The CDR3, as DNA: TGTGCCAGCAGCTTAGATGCCCTCTCCTACGAGCAGTACTTC.

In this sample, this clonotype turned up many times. CDR3 protein: CASSEGDATDTQYF. The CDR3 region has the DNA TGCGCCAGCAGCGAAGGGGACGCCACAGATACGCAGTATTTT. The chain employs TRBV5-1 and TRBJ2-3; tentatively, D is TRBD1 or TRBD2 (5 bases each). V was cut by 4 bases and J by 2 bases, with 11 bases left in between. The germline gives CDR1 SGHRS, CDR2 YFSETQ. This CDR3 has 14 amino acids. The full variable domain, in which reference TRBV5-1 and TRBJ2-3 provide the parts outside the CDR3, is KAGVTQTPRYLIKTRGQQVTLSCSPISGHRSVSWYQQTPGQGLQFLFEYFSETQRNKGNFPGRFSGRQFSNSRSEMNVSTLELGDSALYLCASSEGDATDTQYFGPGTRLTVL.